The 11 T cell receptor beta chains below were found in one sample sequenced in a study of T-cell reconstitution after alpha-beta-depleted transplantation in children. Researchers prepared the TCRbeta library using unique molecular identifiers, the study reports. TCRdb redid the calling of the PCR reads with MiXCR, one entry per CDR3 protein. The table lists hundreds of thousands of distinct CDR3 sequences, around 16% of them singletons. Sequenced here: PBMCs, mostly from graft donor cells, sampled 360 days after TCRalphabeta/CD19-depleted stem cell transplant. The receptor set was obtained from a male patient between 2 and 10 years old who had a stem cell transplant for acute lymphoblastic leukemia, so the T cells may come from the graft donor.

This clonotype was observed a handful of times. DNA for the CDR3: TGTGCCAGCAGCCAGACAGGGTATGGGGCTTTCTTT. Translated: CASSQTGYGAFF. The genes are TRBV28 and TRBJ1-1; 7 nucleotides align to TRBD1. The V and J ends lost 6 bases and 11 bases, in that order; junction bases with no gene match: 9. Germline V gene lookup returns CDR1 MDHEN and CDR2 SYDVKM. This CDR3 spans 12 amino acids.

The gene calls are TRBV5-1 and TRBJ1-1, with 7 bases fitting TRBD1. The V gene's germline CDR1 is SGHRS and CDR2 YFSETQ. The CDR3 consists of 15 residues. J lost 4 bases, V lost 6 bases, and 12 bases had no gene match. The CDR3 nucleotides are TGCGCCAGCACCTCCCCGGACAGGTTGGGCACTGAAGCTTTCTTT. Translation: CASTSPDRLGTEAFF.

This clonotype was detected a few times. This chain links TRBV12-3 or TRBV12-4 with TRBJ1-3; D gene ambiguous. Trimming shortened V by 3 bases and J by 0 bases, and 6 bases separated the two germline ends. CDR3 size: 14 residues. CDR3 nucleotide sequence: TGTGCCAGCAGTTTCCCCGTCTCTGGAAACACCATATATTTT. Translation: CASSFPVSGNTIYF.

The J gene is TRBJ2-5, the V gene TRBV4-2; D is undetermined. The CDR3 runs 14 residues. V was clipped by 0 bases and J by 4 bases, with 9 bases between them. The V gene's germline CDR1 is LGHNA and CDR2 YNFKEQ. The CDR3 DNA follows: TGTGCCAGCAGCCAAGATCGGTGGGGAGAGACCCAGTACTTC. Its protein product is CASSQDRWGETQYF.

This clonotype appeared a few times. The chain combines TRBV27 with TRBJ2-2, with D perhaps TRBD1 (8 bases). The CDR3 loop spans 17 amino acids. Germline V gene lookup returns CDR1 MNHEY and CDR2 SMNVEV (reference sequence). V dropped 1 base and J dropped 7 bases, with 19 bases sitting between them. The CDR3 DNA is TGTGCCAGCAGTTTATTATCGGGGGGACAGGTCGACGGGGAGCTGTTTTTT. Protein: CASSLLSGGQVDGELFF.

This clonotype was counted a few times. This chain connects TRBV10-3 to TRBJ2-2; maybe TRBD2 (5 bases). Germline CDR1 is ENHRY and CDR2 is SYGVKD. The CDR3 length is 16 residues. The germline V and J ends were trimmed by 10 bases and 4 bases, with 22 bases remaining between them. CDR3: CATTQTRGPSTGELFF. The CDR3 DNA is TGTGCCACCACCCAAACCAGAGGGCCGAGCACCGGGGAGCTGTTTTTT.

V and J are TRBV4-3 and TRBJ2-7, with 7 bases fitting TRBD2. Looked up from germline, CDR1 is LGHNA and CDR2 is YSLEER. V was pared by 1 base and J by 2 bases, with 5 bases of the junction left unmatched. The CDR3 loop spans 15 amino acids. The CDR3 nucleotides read TGCGCCAGCAGCCAAGTAGCGGGCCCTACCTACGAGCAGTACTTC. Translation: CASSQVAGPTYEQYF.

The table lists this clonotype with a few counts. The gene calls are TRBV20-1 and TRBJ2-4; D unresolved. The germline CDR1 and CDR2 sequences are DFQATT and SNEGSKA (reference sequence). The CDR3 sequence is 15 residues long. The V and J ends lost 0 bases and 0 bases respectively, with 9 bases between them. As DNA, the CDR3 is TGCAGTGCTAGAGATGGACCGATAGCCAAAAACATTCAGTACTTC. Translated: CSARDGPIAKNIQYF.

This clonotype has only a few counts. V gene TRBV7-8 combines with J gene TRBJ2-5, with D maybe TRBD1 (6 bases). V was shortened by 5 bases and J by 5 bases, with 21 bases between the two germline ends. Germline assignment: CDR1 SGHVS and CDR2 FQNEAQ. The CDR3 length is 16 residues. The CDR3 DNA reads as TGTGCCAGCAGCCCTATCCCTCCGACAGGAGTGGAGACCCAGTACTTC. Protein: CASSPIPPTGVETQYF.

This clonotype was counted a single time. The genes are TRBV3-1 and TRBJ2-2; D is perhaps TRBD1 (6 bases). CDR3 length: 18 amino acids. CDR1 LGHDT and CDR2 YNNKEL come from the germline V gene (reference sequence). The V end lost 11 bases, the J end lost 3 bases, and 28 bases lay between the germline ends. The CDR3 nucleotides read TGTGCCTTCAGTTTAGTACCGCAGGGGTTATGGCACACCGGGGAGCTGTTTTTT. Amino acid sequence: CAFSLVPQGLWHTGELFF. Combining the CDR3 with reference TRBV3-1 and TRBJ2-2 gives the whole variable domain DTAVSQTPKYLVTQMGNDKSIKCEQNLGHDTMYWYKQDSKKFLKIMFSYNNKELIINETVPNRFSPKSPDKAHLNLHINSLELGDSAVYFCAFSLVPQGLWHTGELFFGEGSRLTVL.

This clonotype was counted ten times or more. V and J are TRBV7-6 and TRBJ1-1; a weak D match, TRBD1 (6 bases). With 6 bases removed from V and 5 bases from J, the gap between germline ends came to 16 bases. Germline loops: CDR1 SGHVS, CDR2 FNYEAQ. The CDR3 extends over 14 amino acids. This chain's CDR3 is CASSKGGIGTEAFF. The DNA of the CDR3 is TGTGCCAGCAGTAAAGGGGGTATTGGTACTGAAGCTTTCTTT.